The 7 T cell receptor beta chains below all came from one sample that was sequenced in a study of blood T cell repertoires in COVID-19. The table came from immunoSEQ multiplex PCR; TCRdb's copy has only in-frame clones and leaves some out. The sample carries over 90,000 clones, about 85% recorded once. Sequencing used peripheral blood. The receptor source for this set is a man aged 60 to 69 with acute or convalescent COVID-19.

The gene calls are TRBV18 and TRBJ2-3; unclear D gene. Trimming cost V 1 base and J 6 bases, with 26 bases left between them. The CDR3 loop spans 19 amino acids. Germline V CDR1 and CDR2: KGHSH, LQKENI. DNA for the CDR3: TGTGCCAGCTCACCACTACCACCGGTTACCAAACTTTTTGTGGATACGCAGTATTTT. Encoded protein: CASSPLPPVTKLFVDTQYF.

This clone was found once. The V and J genes are TRBV7-9 and TRBJ1-3; no reliable D call. CDR1 SEHNR and CDR2 FQNEAQ come from the germline V gene (reference sequence). The V end lost 5 bases, the J end lost 4 bases, and 6 bases lay between the germline ends. The length of the CDR3 is 12 residues. CDR3 amino acids: CASSHEGNTIYF. CDR3 in DNA: TGTGCCAGCAGCCACGAGGGAAACACCATATATTTT.

DNA of the CDR3: TGTGCCAGCAGCTTGGAGCCAGGGAGGGCTGAAGCTTTCTTT. Its translation is CASSLEPGRAEAFF. This chain uses TRBV5-4 with TRBJ1-1, with a weak D call TRBD1 (5 bases). The length of the CDR3 is 14 residues. V was clipped by 0 bases and J by 6 bases, with 12 bases between them. Germline assignment: CDR1 SGHNT and CDR2 YYREEE (reference sequence).

The chain combines TRBV5-1 with TRBJ2-1, with 7 bases matching TRBD1. Germline V gene sequence: CDR1 SGHRS, CDR2 YFSETQ. With 4 bases clipped from V and 7 bases from J, the junction kept 8 bases outside the gene matches. The CDR3 runs 14 residues. The CDR3 reads CASSEQGRRNEQFF. The DNA of the CDR3 is TGCGCCAGCAGCGAACAGGGGCGGAGGAATGAGCAGTTCTTC. Supplemented by reference TRBV5-1 and TRBJ2-1, the full variable domain reads KAGVTQTPRYLIKTRGQQVTLSCSPISGHRSVSWYQQTPGQGLQFLFEYFSETQRNKGNFPGRFSGRQFSNSRSEMNVSTLELGDSALYLCASSEQGRRNEQFFGPGTRLTVL.

This clone occurred once. The chain uses TRBV4-3 and TRBJ2-1; TRBD2 aligns across 10 bases. J gave up 7 bases and V 2 bases, and 5 bases lay outside the gene matches. The CDR3 is 15 residues long. Germline loops: CDR1 LGHNA, CDR2 YSLEER. The CDR3 loop reads CASSQRTSGPNEQFF. CDR3 in DNA: TGCGCCAGCAGCCAAAGGACTAGCGGCCCAAATGAGCAGTTCTTC.

The chain recombines TRBV12-5 with TRBJ2-3; 9 bases agree with TRBD2. Germline V CDR1 and CDR2: LGHNT, FRNRAP. The junction had 8 bases not matched to a gene; V was cut back by 7 bases and J by 6 bases. CDR3 length: 14 residues. CDR3 amino acids: CASVLAGVSDTQYF. The CDR3 DNA is TGTGCTAGTGTCTTAGCGGGGGTTTCTGATACGCAGTATTTT.

The chain is built from TRBV7-2 and TRBJ1-6; the D is unclear. V lost 3 bases and J lost 9, with 15 bases in between. CDR3 length: 15 amino acids. The germline V gene has CDR1 SGHTA and CDR2 FQGNSA. The CDR3 coding sequence is TGTGCCAGCAGCTTCGAGGGTATTCGACTTTCACCCCTCCACTTT. Translating it yields CASSFEGIRLSPLHF.